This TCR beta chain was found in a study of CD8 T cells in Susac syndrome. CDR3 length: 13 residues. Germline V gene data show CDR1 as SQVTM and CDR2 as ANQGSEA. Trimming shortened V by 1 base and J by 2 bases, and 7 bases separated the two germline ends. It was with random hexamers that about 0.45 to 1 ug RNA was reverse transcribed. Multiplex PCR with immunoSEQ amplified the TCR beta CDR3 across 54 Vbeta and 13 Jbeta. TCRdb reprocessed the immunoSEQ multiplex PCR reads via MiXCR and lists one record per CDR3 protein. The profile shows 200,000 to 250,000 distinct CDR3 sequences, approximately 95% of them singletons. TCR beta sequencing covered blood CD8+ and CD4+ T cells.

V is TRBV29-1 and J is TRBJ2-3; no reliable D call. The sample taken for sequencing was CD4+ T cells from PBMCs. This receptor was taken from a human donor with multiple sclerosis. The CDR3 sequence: CSVEGRNTDTQYF. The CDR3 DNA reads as TGCAGCGTTGAAGGTCGCAACACAGATACGCAGTATTTT.